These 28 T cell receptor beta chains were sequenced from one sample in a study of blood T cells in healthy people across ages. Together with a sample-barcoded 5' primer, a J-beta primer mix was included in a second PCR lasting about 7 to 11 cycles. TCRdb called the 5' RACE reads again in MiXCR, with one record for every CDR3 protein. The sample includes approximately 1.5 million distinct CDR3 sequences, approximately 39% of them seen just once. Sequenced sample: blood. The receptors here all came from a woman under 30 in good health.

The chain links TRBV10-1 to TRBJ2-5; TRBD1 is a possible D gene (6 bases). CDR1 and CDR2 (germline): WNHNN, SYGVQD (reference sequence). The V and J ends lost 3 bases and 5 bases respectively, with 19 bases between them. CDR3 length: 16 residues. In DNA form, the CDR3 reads TGCGCCAGCAGTGACCACCGGGACAAAAGAGGGGAGACCCAGTACTTC. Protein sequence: CASSDHRDKRGETQYF.

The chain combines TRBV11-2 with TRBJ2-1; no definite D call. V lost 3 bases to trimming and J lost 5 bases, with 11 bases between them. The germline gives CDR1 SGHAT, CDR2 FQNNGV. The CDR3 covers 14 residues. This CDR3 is CASSLDPSHNEQFF. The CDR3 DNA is TGTGCCAGCAGCTTGGACCCTTCCCACAATGAGCAGTTCTTC. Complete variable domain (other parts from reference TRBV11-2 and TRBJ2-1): EAGVAQSPRYKIIEKRQSVAFWCNPISGHATLYWYQQILGQGPKLLIQFQNNGVVDDSQLPKDRFSAERLKGVDSTLKIQPAKLEDSAVYLCASSLDPSHNEQFFGPGTRLTVL.

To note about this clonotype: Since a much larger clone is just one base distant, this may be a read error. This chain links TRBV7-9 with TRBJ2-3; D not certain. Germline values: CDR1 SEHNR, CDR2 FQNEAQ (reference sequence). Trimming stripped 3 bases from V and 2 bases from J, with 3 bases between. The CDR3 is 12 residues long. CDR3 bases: TGTGCCAGCAGCTTTTTCACAGATACGCAGTATTTT. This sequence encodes CASSFFTDTQYF.

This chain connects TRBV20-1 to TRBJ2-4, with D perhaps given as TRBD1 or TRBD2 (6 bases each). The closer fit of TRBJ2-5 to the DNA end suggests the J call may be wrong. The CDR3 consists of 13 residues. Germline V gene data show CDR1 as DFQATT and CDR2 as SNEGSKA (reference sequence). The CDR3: CSALKGGRETQYF. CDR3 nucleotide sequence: TGCAGTGCGTTAAAGGGGGGCAGGGAGACCCAGTACTTC.

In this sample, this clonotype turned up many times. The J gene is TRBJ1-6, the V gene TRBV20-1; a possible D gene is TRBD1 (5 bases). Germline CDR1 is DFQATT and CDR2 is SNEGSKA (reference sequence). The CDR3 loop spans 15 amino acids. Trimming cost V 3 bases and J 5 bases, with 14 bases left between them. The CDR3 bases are TGCAGTGCTAGGGTTCTGGGGGGGGATAATTCACCCCTCCACTTT. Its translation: CSARVLGGDNSPLHF.

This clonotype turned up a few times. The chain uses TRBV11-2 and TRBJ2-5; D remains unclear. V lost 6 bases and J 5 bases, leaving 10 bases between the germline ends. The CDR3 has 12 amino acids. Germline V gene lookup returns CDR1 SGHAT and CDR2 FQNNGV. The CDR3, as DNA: TGTGCCAGCAGGTCTTTAGGGGAGACCCAGTACTTC. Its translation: CASRSLGETQYF.

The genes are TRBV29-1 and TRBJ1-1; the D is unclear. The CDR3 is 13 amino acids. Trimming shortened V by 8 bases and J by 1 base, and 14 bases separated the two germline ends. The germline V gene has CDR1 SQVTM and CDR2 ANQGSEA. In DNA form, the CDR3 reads TGCAGCCCCCGGTCCGCCGGGAACACTGAAGCTTTCTTT. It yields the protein CSPRSAGNTEAFF.

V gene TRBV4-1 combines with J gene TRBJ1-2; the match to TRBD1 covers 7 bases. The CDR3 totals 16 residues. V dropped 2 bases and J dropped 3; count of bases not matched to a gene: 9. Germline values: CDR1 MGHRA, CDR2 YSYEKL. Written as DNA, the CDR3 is TGCGCCAGCAGCCAACCATTAAACAGGGGTTACTATGGCTACACCTTC. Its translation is CASSQPLNRGYYGYTF.

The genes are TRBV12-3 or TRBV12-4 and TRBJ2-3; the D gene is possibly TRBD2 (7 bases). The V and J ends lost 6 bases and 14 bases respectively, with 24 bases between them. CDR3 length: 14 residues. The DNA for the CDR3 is TGTGCCAGCAGCACGCATGGGGGGGGGGCTTTATCGTATTTT. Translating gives CASSTHGGGALSYF.

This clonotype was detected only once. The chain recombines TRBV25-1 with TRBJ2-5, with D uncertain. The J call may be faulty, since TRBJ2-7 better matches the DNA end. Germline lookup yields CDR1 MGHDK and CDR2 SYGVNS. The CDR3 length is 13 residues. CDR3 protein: CASSEFWGYEQYF. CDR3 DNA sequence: TGTGCCAGCAGTGAATTCTGGGGATACGAGCAGTACTTC.

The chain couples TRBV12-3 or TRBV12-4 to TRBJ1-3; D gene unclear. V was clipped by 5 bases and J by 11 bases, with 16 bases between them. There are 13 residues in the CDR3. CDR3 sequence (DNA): TGTGCCAGCAGTCTTATTGGGGAAAATCCCATATATTTT. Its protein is CASSLIGENPIYF.

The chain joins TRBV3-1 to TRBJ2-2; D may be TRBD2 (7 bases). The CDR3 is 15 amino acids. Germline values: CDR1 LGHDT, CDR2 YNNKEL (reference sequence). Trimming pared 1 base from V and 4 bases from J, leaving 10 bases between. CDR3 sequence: CASSQVGGPTGELFF. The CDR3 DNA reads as TGTGCCAGCAGCCAAGTGGGGGGGCCCACCGGGGAGCTGTTTTTT. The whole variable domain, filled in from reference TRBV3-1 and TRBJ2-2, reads DTAVSQTPKYLVTQMGNDKSIKCEQNLGHDTMYWYKQDSKKFLKIMFSYNNKELIINETVPNRFSPKSPDKAHLNLHINSLELGDSAVYFCASSQVGGPTGELFFGEGSRLTVL.

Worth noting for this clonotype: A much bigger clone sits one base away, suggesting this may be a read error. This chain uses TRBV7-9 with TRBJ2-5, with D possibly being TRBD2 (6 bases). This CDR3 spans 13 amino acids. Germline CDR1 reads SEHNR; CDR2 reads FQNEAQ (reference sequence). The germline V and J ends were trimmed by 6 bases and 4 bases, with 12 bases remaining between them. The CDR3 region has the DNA TGTGCCAGCAGTGGGGGACTGCTAGAGACCCAGTACTTC. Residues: CASSGGLLETQYF. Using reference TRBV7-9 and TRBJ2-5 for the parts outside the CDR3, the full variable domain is DTGVSQNPRHKITKRGQNVTFRCDPISEHNRLYWYRQTLGQGPEFLTYFQNEAQLEKSRLLSDRFSAERPKGSFSTLEIQRTEQGDSAMYLCASSGGLLETQYFGPGTRLLVL.

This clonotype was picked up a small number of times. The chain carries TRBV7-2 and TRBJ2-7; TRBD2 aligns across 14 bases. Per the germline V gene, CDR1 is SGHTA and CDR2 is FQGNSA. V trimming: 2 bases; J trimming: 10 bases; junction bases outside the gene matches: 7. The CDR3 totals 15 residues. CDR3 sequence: CASSLQGLAGESQYF. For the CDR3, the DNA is TGTGCCAGCAGCTTACAGGGACTAGCGGGAGAATCTCAGTACTTC.

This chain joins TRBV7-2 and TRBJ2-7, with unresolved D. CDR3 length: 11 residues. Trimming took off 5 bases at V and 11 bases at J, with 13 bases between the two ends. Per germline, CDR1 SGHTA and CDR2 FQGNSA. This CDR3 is CASSHEGWEYF. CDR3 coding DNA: TGTGCCAGCAGCCACGAAGGGTGGGAGTACTTC. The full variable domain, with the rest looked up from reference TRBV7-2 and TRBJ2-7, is GAGVSQSPSNKVTEKGKDVELRCDPISGHTALYWYRQSLGQGLEFLIYFQGNSAPDKSGLPSDRFSAERTGGSVSTLTIQRTQQEDSAVYLCASSHEGWEYFGPGTRLTVT.

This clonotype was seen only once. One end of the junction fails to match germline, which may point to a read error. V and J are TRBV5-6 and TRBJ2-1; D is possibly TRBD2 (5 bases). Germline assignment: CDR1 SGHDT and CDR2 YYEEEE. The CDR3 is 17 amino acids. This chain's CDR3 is CASSLIPVRAEYNEQLF. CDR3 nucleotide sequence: TGTGCCAGCAGCTTGATCCCTGTCCGAGCGGAGTACAATGAGCAGCTCTTC.

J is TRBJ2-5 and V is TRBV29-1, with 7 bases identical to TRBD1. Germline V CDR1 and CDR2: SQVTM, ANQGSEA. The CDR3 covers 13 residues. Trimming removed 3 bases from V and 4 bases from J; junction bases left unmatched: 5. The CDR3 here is CSVDAQGVETQYF. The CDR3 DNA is TGCAGCGTTGACGCCCAGGGGGTAGAGACCCAGTACTTC.

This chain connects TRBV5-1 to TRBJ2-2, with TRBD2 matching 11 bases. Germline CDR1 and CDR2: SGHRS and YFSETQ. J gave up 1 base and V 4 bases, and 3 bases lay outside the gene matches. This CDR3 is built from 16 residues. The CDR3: CASSRGTSGNTGELFF. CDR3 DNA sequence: TGCGCCAGCAGCCGGGGGACTAGCGGGAACACCGGGGAGCTGTTTTTT.

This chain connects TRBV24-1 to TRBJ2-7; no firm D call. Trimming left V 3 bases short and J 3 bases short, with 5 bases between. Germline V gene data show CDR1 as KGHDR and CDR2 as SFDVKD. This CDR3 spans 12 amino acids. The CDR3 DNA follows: TGTGCCACCAGTGATCCTGGCTACGAGCAGTACTTC. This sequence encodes CATSDPGYEQYF.

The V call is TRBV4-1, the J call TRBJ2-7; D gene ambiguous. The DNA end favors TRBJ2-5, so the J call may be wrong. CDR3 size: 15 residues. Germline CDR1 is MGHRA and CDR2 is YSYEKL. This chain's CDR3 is CASSPTLGFGETQYF. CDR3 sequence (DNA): TGCGCCAGCAGCCCAACCCTAGGGTTTGGGGAGACCCAGTACTTC.

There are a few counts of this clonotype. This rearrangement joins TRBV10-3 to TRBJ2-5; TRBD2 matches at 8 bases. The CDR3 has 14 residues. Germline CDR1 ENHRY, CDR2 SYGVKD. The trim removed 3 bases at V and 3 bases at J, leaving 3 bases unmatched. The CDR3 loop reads CAISDGTRKETQYF. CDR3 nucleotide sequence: TGTGCCATCAGTGACGGGACTAGGAAAGAGACCCAGTACTTC.

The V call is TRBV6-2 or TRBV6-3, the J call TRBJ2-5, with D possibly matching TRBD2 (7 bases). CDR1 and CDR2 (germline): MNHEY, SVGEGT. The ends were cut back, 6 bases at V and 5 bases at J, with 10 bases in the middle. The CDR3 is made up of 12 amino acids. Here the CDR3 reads CASRQGGETQYF. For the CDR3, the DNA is TGTGCCAGCAGACAGGGAGGGGAGACCCAGTACTTC.

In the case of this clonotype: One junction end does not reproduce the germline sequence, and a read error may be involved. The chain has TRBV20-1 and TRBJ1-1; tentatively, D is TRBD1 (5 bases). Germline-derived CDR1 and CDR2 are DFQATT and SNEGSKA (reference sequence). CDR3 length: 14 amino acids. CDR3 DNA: TGCAGTGCCAGAGGTGGGGACGCGAACACTGAAGCTTTCTTT. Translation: CSARGGDANTEAFF.

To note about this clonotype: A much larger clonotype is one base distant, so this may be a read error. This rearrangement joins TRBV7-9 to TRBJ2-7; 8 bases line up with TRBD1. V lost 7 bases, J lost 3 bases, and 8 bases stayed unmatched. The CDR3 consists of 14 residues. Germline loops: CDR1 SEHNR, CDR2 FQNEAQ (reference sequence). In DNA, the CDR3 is TGTGCCAGCACCTACGGACAGGGCATCTACGAGCAGTACTTC. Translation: CASTYGQGIYEQYF.

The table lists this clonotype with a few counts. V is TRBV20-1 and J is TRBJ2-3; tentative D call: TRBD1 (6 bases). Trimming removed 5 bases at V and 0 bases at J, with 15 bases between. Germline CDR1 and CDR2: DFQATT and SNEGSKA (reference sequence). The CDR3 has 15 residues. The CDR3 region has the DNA TGCAGTGCTCAGGGGTCCAGGGCTAGCACAGATACGCAGTATTTT. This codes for CSAQGSRASTDTQYF.

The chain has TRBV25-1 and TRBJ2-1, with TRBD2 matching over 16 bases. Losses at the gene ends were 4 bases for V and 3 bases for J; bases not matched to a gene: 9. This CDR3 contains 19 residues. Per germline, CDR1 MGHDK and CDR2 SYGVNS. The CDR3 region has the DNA TGTGCCAGCAGTGTGACAGGGACTAGCGGGAGGGAGGGCTACAATGAGCAGTTCTTC. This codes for CASSVTGTSGREGYNEQFF.

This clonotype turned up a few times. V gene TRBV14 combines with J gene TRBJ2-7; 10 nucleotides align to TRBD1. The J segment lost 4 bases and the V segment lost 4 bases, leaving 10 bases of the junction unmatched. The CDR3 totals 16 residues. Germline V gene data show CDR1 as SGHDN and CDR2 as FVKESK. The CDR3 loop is CASSLTPGQGTYEQYF. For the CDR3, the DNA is TGTGCCAGCAGCCTCACTCCGGGACAGGGGACATACGAGCAGTACTTC.

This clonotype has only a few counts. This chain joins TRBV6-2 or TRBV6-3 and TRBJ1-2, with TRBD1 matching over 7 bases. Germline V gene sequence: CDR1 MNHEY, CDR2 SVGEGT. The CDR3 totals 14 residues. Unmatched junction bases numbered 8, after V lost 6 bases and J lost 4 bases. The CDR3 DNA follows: TGTGCCAGCAGGCAAAGGGGGCGCATCTATGGCTACACCTTC. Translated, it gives CASRQRGRIYGYTF.